This T cell receptor beta chain derives from a study of molecular identifiers for immune sequencing clone quantification. The study's findings and limits: The share of molecules held by clones above 20 RNA copies was over 99% in effector cells and under 1% in naive cells.

This clonotype came up many times. Its antigen remains unidentified. J was trimmed by 1 base and V by 6 bases; bases with no gene match: 4. The CDR3 length is 14 residues. The authors built bulk TCR libraries by previously described methods with listed TCR primers. A single record per CDR3 protein comes from TCRdb applying MiXCR to the PCR reads. The sample has approximately 680,000 distinct CDR3 sequences; about 25% are singletons. The receptor's source is a human donor in good health. Some libraries in this study had Jurkat cell RNA spiked in. V and J are TRBV12-3 or TRBV12-4 and TRBJ2-3; TRBD2 matches at 7 bases. Sequencing was done on a sample of naive CD8+ T cells from blood, with Jurkat cell RNA spiked in. The subset: FACS-sorted CD8+CD4-CCR7+CD45RA+ naive T cells. CDR3 residues: CASSLGGGTDTQYF. CDR3 nucleotides: TGTGCCAGCAGCTTGGGAGGGGGCACAGATACGCAGTATTTT.